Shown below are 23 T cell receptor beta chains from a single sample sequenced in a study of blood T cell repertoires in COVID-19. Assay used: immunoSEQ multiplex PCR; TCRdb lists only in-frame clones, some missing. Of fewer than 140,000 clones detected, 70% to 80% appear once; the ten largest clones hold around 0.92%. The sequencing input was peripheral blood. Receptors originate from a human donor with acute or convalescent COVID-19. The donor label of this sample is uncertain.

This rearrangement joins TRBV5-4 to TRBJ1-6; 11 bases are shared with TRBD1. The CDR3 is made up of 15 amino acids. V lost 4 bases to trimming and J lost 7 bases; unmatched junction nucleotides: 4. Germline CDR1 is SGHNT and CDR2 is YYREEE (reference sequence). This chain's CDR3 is CASSRGQGANSPLHF. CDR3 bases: TGTGCCAGCAGCCGAGGACAGGGGGCCAATTCACCCCTCCACTTT. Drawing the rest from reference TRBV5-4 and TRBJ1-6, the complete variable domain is ETGVTQSPTHLIKTRGQQVTLRCSSQSGHNTVSWYQQALGQGPQFIFQYYREEENGRGNFPPRFSGLQFPNYSSELNVNALELDDSALYLCASSRGQGANSPLHFGNGTRLTVT.

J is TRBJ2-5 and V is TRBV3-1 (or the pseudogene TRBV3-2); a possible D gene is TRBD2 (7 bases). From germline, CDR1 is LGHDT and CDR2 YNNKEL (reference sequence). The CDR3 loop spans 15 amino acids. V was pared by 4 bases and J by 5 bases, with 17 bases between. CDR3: CASSPNDGGLETQYF. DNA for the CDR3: TGTGCCAGCAGCCCAAATGACGGGGGGCTGGAGACCCAGTACTTC.

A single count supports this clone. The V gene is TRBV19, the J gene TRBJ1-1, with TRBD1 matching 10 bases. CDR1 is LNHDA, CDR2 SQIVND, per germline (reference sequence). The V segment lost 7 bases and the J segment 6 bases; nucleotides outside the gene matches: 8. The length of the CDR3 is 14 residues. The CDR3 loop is CASMTGGTLAEAFF. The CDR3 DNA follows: TGTGCCAGTATGACAGGGGGCACGTTGGCTGAAGCTTTCTTT.

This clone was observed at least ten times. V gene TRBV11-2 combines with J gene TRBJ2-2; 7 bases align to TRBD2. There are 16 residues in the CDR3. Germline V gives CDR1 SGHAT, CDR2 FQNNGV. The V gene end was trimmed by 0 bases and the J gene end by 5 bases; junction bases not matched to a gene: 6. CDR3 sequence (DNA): TGTGCCAGCAGCTTAGAGGCTCCGGGGGGAACCGGGGAGCTGTTTTTT. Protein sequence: CASSLEAPGGTGELFF.

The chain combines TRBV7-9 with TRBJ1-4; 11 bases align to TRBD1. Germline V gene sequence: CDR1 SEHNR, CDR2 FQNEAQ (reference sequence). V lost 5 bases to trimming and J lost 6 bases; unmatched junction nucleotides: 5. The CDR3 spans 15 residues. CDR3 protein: CASSTRTGGDEKLFF. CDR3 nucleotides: TGTGCCAGCAGCACACGGACAGGGGGCGATGAAAAACTGTTTTTT.

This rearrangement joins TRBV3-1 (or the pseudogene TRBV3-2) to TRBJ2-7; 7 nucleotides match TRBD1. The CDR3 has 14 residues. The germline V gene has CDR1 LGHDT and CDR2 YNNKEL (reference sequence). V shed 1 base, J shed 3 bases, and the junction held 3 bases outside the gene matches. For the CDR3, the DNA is TGTGCCAGCAGCCAAGTACAGGGGCACTACGAGCAGTACTTC. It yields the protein CASSQVQGHYEQYF.

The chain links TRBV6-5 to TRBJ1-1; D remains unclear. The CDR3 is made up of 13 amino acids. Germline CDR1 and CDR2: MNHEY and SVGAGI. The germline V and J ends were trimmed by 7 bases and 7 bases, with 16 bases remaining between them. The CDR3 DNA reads TGTGCCAGCACCCCCGAGGGAGGAAATGAAGCTTTCTTT. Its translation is CASTPEGGNEAFF.

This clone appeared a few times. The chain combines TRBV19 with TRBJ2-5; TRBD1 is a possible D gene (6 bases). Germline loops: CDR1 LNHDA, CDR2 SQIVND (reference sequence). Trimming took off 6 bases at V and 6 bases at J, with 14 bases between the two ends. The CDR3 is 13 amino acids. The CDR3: CASREGGLKTQYF. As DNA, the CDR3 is TGTGCCAGTAGAGAAGGGGGTTTGAAGACCCAGTACTTC.

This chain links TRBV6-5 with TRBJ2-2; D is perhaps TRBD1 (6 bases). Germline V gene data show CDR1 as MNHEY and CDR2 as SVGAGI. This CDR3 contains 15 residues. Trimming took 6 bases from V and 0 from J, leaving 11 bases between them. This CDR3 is CASRRTVTNTGELFF. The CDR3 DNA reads TGTGCCAGCAGGAGGACAGTAACGAACACCGGGGAGCTGTTTTTT.

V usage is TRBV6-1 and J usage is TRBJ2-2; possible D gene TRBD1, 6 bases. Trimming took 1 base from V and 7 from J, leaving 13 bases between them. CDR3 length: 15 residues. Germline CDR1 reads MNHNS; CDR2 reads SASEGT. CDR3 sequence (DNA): TGTGCCAGCAGTGAAGGGCAATGGGGGCGCGGGGAGCTGTTTTTT. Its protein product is CASSEGQWGRGELFF.

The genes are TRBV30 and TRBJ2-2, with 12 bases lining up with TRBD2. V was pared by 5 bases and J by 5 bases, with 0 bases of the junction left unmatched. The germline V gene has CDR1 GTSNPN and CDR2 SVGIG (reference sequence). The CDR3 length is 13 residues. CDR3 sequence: CAWGTSGTGELFF. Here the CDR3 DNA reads TGTGCCTGGGGGACTAGCGGGACCGGGGAGCTGTTTTTT.

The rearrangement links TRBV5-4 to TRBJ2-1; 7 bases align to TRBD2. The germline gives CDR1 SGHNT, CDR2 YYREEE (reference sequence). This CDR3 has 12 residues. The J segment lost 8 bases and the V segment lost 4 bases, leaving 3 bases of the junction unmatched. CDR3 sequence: CASSPAGHEQFF. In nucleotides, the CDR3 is TGTGCCAGCAGCCCAGCGGGGCATGAGCAGTTCTTC.

The CDR3 sequence is CASSRSGIQETQYF. The CDR3 DNA sequence: TGTGCCAGCAGCAGAAGCGGGATCCAAGAGACCCAGTACTTC. The V call is TRBV7-2, the J call TRBJ2-5, with 7 bases aligning to TRBD2. V lost 5 bases to trimming and J lost 1 base; unmatched junction nucleotides: 4. The CDR3 consists of 14 residues. Germline V gives CDR1 SGHTA, CDR2 FQGNSA.

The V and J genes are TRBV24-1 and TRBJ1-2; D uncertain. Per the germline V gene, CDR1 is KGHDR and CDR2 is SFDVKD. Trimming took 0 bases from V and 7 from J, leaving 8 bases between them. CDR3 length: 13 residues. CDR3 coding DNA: TGTGCCACCAGTGATTTGACAGAGCCTGGCTACACCTTC. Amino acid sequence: CATSDLTEPGYTF.

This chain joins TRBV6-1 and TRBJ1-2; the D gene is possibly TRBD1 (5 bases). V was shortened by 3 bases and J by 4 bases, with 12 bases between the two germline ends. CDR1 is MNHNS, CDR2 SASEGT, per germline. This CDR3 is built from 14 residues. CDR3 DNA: TGTGCCAGCAGTGAGGCCGACAGATTCTATGGCTACACCTTC. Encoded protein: CASSEADRFYGYTF.

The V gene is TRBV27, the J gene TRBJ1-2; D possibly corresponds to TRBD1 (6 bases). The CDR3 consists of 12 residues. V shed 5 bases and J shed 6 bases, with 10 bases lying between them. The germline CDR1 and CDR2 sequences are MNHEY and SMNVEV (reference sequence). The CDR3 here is CASSNYRDGYTF. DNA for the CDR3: TGTGCCAGCAGTAATTACAGGGATGGCTACACCTTC.

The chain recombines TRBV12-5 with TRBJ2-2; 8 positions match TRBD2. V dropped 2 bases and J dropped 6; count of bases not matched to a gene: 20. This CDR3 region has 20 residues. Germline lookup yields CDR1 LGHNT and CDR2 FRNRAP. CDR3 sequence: CASGLTPGRVGRGASGELFF. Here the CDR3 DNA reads TGTGCTAGTGGTTTGACCCCCGGCCGGGTAGGGCGGGGGGCTTCCGGGGAGCTGTTTTTT.

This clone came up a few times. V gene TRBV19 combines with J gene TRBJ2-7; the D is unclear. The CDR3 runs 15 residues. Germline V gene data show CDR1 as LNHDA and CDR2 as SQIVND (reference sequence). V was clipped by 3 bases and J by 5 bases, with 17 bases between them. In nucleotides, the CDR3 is TGTGCCAGTAGTATGCTTCTTCTCAAACGGGACGAGCAGTACGTC. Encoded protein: CASSMLLLKRDEQYV.

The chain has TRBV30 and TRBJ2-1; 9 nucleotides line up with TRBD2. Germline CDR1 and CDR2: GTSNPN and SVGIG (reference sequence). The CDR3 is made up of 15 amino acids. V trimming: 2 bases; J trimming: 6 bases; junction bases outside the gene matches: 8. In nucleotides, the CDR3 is TGTGCCTGGAGTTTTAGTCTAGCGGGACTCAATGAGCAGTTCTTC. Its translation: CAWSFSLAGLNEQFF.

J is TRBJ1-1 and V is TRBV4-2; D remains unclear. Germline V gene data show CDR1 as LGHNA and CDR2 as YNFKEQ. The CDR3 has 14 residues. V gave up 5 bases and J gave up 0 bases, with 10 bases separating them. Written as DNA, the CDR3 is TGTGCCAGCAGCGCGAGGTCTATGAACACTGAAGCTTTCTTT. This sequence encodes CASSARSMNTEAFF.

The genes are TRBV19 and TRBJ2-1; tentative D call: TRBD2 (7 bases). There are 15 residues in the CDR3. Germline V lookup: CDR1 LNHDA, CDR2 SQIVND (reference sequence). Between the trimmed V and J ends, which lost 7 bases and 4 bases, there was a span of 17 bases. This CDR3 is CASTLRGGVYNEQFF. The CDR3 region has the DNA TGTGCCAGTACCCTGAGGGGGGGGGTGTACAATGAGCAGTTCTTC.

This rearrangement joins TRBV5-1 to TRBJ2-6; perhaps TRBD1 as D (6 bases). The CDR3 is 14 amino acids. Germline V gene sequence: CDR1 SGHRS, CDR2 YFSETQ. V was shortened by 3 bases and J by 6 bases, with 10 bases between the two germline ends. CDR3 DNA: TGCGCCAGCAGCTGGGACATCTTGGCCAACGTCCTGACTTTC. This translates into CASSWDILANVLTF.

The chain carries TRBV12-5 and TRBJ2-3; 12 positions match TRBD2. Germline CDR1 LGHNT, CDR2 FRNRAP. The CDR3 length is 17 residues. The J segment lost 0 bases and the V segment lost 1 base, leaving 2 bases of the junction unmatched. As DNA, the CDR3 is TGTGCTAGTGGTTTGGGACTAGCGGGGGCCAGCACAGATACGCAGTATTTT. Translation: CASGLGLAGASTDTQYF.